This T cell receptor (beta chain) was found in a study of blood T cell repertoires in COVID-19. Study in general: The origin of the acute and convalescent COVID-19 samples was the United States, Italy and Spain. Sample material is recorded as cDNA or gDNA derived from T cells, B-cell-depleted T cells, or PBMCs.

Authors' methods: Researchers report that nucleated cell counts were estimated from reference gene primer amplification. This table comes from immunoSEQ multiplex PCR, and its TCRdb copy is limited to in-frame clones, with some not included. V and J calls and clone size are given by that table; D and trimming were obtained from the DNA. The sample comprises 95,000 to 150,000 clones, 60% to 85% of which are singletons, and 2% to 2.5% rests with the top ten. Looked up from germline, CDR1 is PRHDT and CDR2 is FYEKMQ (reference sequence). This CDR3 has 14 amino acids. The junction had 1 base not matched to a gene; V was cut back by 3 bases and J by 0 bases.

J is TRBJ1-1 and V is TRBV13, with TRBD1 matching over 7 bases. This sequence was found in a man aged 70 or older with acute or convalescent COVID-19. Specimen: peripheral blood. Here the CDR3 DNA reads TGTGCCAGCAGCTTCGGACAGGTGAACACTGAAGCTTTCTTT. As protein: CASSFGQVNTEAFF.